The clone carrying this T cell receptor beta chain occurred once. The data were obtained in a study of cytomegalovirus exposure and HLA in healthy donors. Looked up from germline, CDR1 is MNHNY and CDR2 is SVGAGI (reference sequence). Trimming cost V 8 bases and J 4 bases, with 18 bases left between them. This CDR3 has 15 amino acids. The PCR contained 60 Vbeta and 13 Jbeta primers. Generated by immunoSEQ multiplex PCR, the TCRdb table keeps only in-frame clones and is missing some. The sample yields around 180,000 clones, more than 65% seen once. Material for sequencing was PBMCs. The receptor's source is a girl aged 2-10 years in good health and CMV-seropositive. V and J are TRBV6-6 and TRBJ2-1, with D unresolved. Written as DNA, the CDR3 is TGTGCCAGCTCAAGCGTACCGATGAGATACAATGAGCAGTTCTTC. Protein product: CASSSVPMRYNEQFF.